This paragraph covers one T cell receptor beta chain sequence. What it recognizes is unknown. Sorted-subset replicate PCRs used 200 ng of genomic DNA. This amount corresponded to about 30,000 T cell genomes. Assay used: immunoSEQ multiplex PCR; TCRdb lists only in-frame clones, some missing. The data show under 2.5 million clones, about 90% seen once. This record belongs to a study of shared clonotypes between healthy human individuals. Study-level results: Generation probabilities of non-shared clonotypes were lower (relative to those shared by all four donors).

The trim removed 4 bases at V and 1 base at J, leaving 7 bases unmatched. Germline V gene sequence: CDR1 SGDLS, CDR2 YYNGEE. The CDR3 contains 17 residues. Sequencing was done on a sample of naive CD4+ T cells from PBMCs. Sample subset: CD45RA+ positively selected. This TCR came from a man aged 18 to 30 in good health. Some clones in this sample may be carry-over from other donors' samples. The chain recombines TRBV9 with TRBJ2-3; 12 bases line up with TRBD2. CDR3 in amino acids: CASSPWTSGKGTDTQYF. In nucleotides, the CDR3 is TGTGCCAGCAGCCCCTGGACTAGCGGGAAGGGCACAGATACGCAGTATTTT. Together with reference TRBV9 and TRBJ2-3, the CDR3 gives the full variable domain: DSGVTQTPKHLITATGQRVTLRCSPRSGDLSVYWYQQSLDQGLQFLIQYYNGEERAKGNILERFSAQQFPDLHSELNLSSLELGDSALYFCASSPWTSGKGTDTQYFGPGTRLTVL.